These 21 T cell receptor beta chains originate from one sample sequenced in a study of cytotoxic CD8 clonotypes in ibrutinib-treated CLL. Here immunoSEQ multiplex PCR was the method, and the copy in TCRdb shows in-frame clones only, minus some. The sample holds approximately 140,000 clones, around three quarters seen once. This specimen consisted of PBMCs, obtained after 12 months of ibrutinib treatment. All receptors derive from a human donor with chronic lymphocytic leukemia.

Only a few counts were recorded for this clone. This rearrangement joins TRBV27 to TRBJ2-7; 8 bases map to TRBD2. Per the germline V gene, CDR1 is MNHEY and CDR2 is SMNVEV (reference sequence). Trimming took 5 bases from V and 7 from J; bases not matched to a gene: 28. CDR3 length: 20 residues. This chain's CDR3 is CASSGNGGAPGTSGSREQYF. CDR3 DNA sequence: TGTGCCAGCAGTGGGAACGGGGGGGCACCTGGGACTAGTGGTTCTAGGGAGCAGTACTTC.

This chain uses TRBV4-1 with TRBJ2-1; TRBD2 aligns across 7 bases. After removal of 0 bases from V and 0 bases from J, the junction contained 5 bases not matched to a gene. Germline V CDR1 and CDR2: MGHRA, YSYEKL. This CDR3 has 17 residues. CDR3: CASSQDLAASSYNEQFF. Here the CDR3 DNA reads TGCGCCAGCAGCCAAGATCTAGCGGCGAGCTCCTACAATGAGCAGTTCTTC.

The chain is built from TRBV18 and TRBJ1-2; the match to TRBD1 covers 7 bases. Germline V CDR1 and CDR2: KGHSH, LQKENI. The CDR3 contains 16 residues. V shed 3 bases, J shed 4 bases, and the junction held 11 bases outside the gene matches. CDR3 DNA: TGTGCCAGCTCACCCTTTGGGCTAGGGGGCGGCTATGGCTACACCTTC. It encodes CASSPFGLGGGYGYTF.

The chain is built from TRBV7-2 and TRBJ1-3, with D unclear. The CDR3 contains 13 residues. Trimming removed 2 bases from V and 5 bases from J, with 7 bases in between. CDR1 and CDR2 from the germline V gene are SGHTA and FQGNSA. CDR3 nucleotide sequence: TGTGCCAGCAGCTTATATGAGAGAAACACCATATATTTT. It encodes CASSLYERNTIYF.

CDR3 region: CASGLVRDTTNYGYTF. The CDR3 DNA sequence: TGTGCTAGTGGTTTGGTACGGGACACAACGAACTATGGCTACACCTTC. The chain employs TRBV12-5 and TRBJ1-2, with D possibly TRBD1 on 6 matching bases. This CDR3 spans 16 amino acids. Germline V gene lookup returns CDR1 LGHNT and CDR2 FRNRAP. Between the trimmed V and J ends, which lost 0 bases and 2 bases, there was a span of 13 bases. The whole variable domain, filled in from reference TRBV12-5 and TRBJ1-2, reads DARVTQTPRHKVTEMGQEVTMRCQPILGHNTVFWYRQTMMQGLELLAYFRNRAPLDDSGMPKDRFSAEMPDATLATLKIQPSEPRDSAVYFCASGLVRDTTNYGYTFGSGTRLTVV.

This clone turned up a few times. The gene calls are TRBV7-9 and TRBJ1-2; D ambiguous. This CDR3 spans 12 amino acids. Germline CDR1 reads SEHNR; CDR2 reads FQNEAQ (reference sequence). The germline V and J ends were trimmed by 6 bases and 4 bases, with 9 bases remaining between them. CDR3 residues: CASSLTPYGYTF. The DNA for the CDR3 is TGTGCCAGCAGTCTCACGCCCTATGGCTACACCTTC.

The chain has TRBV15 and TRBJ2-7, with 11 bases lining up with TRBD1. CDR3 length: 14 amino acids. Trimming removed 3 bases from V and 5 bases from J; junction bases left unmatched: 3. The germline V gene encodes CDR1 LNHNV and CDR2 YYDKDF (reference sequence). Here the CDR3 DNA reads TGTGCCACCAGCAGGCGGGACAGGGGGAACGAGCAGTACTTC. This translates into CATSRRDRGNEQYF.

This clone showed up just once. The V gene is TRBV5-1, the J gene TRBJ1-6, with TRBD1 as a possible D gene (5 bases). Trimming removed 0 bases from V and 6 bases from J, with 16 bases in between. The CDR3 extends over 17 amino acids. CDR1 is SGHRS and CDR2 is YFSETQ in the germline V gene. The CDR3 DNA reads TGCGCCAGCAGCTTGGTAGTCGGGCAGGGAGTTAATTCACCCCTCCACTTT. Its protein product is CASSLVVGQGVNSPLHF.

This clone was observed a few times. A junction boundary mismatches the germline segment, possibly from a read error. This chain joins TRBV30 and TRBJ1-2; D not resolved. The CDR3 runs 10 residues. In germline, CDR1 is GTSNPN, CDR2 SVGIG (reference sequence). CDR3 DNA sequence: TGTGCCTCGAGTCGCAATGGCTACACCTTC. Protein product: CASSRNGYTF.

The rearrangement uses TRBV2 and TRBJ1-2; D may be TRBD1 (6 bases). The CDR3 has 14 amino acids. Between the trimmed V and J ends, which lost 6 bases and 6 bases, there was a span of 17 bases. CDR1 and CDR2 (germline): SNHLY, FYNNEI. The CDR3 nucleotides read TGTGCCAGCAGGGTGATTACAGGGAGGAATGGCTACACCTTC. Protein product: CASRVITGRNGYTF.

The rearrangement joins TRBV28 to TRBJ1-1; the match to TRBD1 covers 9 bases. The germline V gene encodes CDR1 MDHEN and CDR2 SYDVKM. Losses at the gene ends were 5 bases for V and 4 bases for J; bases not matched to a gene: 8. The CDR3 sequence is 15 residues long. The CDR3 bases are TGTGCCAGCAGTCCGCAACAGGGGGCCGCCACTGAAGCTTTCTTT. Protein sequence: CASSPQQGAATEAFF.

This chain uses TRBV7-6 with TRBJ2-6, with 7 nucleotides matching TRBD2. The CDR3 length is 20 residues. CDR1 and CDR2 from the germline V gene are SGHVS and FNYEAQ. Trimming cost V 2 bases and J 0 bases; bases outside gene matches: 13. CDR3 coding DNA: TGTGCCAGCAGCTTAAGGAGTGGGGGGGGACTCCGCTCTGGGGCCAACGTCCTGACTTTC. Encoded protein: CASSLRSGGGLRSGANVLTF.

The chain is built from TRBV5-1 and TRBJ1-4; D ambiguous. This CDR3 comprises 16 residues. CDR1 SGHRS and CDR2 YFSETQ come from the germline V gene. Trimming took 0 bases from V and 8 from J, leaving 17 bases between them. CDR3 nucleotides: TGCGCCAGCAGCTTGGTTTCGGGAACAATCAGGGAAAAACTGTTTTTT. The encoded protein is CASSLVSGTIREKLFF.

J is TRBJ2-7 and V is TRBV19, with TRBD1 matching over 7 bases. The CDR3 extends over 15 amino acids. From germline, CDR1 is LNHDA and CDR2 SQIVND (reference sequence). The J segment lost 0 bases and the V segment lost 5 bases, leaving 7 bases of the junction unmatched. CDR3 coding DNA: TGTGCCAGTAGTTTGGTCGGACAGGTCTCCTACGAGCAGTACTTC. This gives the protein CASSLVGQVSYEQYF.

The rearrangement joins TRBV9 to TRBJ2-3, with TRBD2 identical over 12 bases. CDR1 is SGDLS and CDR2 is YYNGEE in the germline V gene. CDR3 length: 15 residues. Trimming removed 3 bases from V and 3 bases from J; junction bases left unmatched: 2. CDR3 in amino acids: CASSASGGATDTQYF. CDR3 DNA: TGTGCCAGCAGCGCTAGCGGGGGGGCGACAGATACGCAGTATTTT.

This chain joins TRBV18 and TRBJ2-7; 15 nucleotides match TRBD2. This CDR3 spans 18 amino acids. Germline values: CDR1 KGHSH, CDR2 LQKENI. The V gene end was trimmed by 2 bases and the J gene end by 1 base; junction bases not matched to a gene: 6. The CDR3 protein is CASSPWTSGRALSYEQYF. CDR3 DNA sequence: TGTGCCAGCTCACCATGGACTAGCGGGAGGGCCCTGTCCTACGAGCAGTACTTC.

This clone was seen only a few times. The rearrangement joins TRBV7-9 to TRBJ2-7; weak D call: TRBD2 (5 bases). CDR3 length equals 13 residues. Germline CDR1 is SEHNR and CDR2 is FQNEAQ (reference sequence). Trimming cost V 7 bases and J 2 bases, with 12 bases left between them. Written as DNA, the CDR3 is TGTGCCAGCACCCTAGCCTTCCCCTACGAGCAGTACTTC. Translation: CASTLAFPYEQYF.

This chain uses TRBV5-6 with TRBJ2-5, with 9 bases matching TRBD1. The last part of the DNA fits TRBJ2-7 better; the J call may be wrong. The CDR3 has 14 residues. The germline CDR1 and CDR2 sequences are SGHDT and YYEEEE. The CDR3 here is CASSVGQGPYEQYF. For the CDR3, the DNA is TGTGCCAGCAGCGTGGGACAGGGACCCTACGAGCAGTACTTC.

V is TRBV7-6 and J is TRBJ2-7; 8 nucleotides line up with TRBD1. The CDR3 is 12 amino acids. V lost 4 bases to trimming and J lost 7 bases; unmatched junction nucleotides: 3. Germline-derived CDR1 and CDR2 are SGHVS and FNYEAQ. CDR3 region: CASSSTGGEQYF. CDR3 sequence (DNA): TGTGCCAGCAGCTCTACAGGGGGTGAGCAGTACTTC.

V is TRBV7-2 and J is TRBJ2-7; 7 bases match TRBD2. Looked up from germline, CDR1 is SGHTA and CDR2 is FQGNSA. V gave up 4 bases and J gave up 3 bases; unmatched junction bases: 6. This CDR3 has 14 residues. CDR3 DNA: TGTGCCAGCAGCTCCGGCGGGGGAGGCTACGAGCAGTACTTC. It yields the protein CASSSGGGGYEQYF.

The chain carries TRBV5-6 and TRBJ2-1; no clear D. The CDR3 has 16 amino acids. CDR1 SGHDT and CDR2 YYEEEE come from the germline V gene. Trimming took 0 bases from V and 1 from J, leaving 11 bases between them. The CDR3 DNA sequence: TGTGCCAGCAGCTTGGCCGATCATTCATCCTACAATGAGCAGTTCTTC. Amino acid sequence: CASSLADHSSYNEQFF. Filled out from reference TRBV5-6 and TRBJ2-1, the complete variable domain reads DAGVTQSPTHLIKTRGQQVTLRCSPKSGHDTVSWYQQALGQGPQFIFQYYEEEERQRGNFPDRFSGHQFPNYSSELNVNALLLGDSALYLCASSLADHSSYNEQFFGPGTRLTVL.